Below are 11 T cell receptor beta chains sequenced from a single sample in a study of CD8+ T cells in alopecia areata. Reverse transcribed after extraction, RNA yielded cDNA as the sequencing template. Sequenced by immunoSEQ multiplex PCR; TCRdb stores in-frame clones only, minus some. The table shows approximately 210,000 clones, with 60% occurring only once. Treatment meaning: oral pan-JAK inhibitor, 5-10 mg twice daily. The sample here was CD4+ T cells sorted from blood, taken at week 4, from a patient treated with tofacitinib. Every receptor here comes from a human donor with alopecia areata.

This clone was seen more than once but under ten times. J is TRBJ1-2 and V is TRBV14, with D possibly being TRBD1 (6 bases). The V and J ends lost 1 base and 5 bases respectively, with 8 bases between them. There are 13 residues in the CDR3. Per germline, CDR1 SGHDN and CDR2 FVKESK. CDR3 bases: TGTGCCAGCAGCCAAGGGACAGCATATGGCTACACCTTC. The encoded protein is CASSQGTAYGYTF.

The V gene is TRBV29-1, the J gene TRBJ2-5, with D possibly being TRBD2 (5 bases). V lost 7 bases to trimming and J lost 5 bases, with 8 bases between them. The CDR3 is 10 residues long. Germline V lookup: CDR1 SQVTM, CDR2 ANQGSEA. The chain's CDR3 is CSGGVETQYF. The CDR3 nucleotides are TGCAGCGGGGGAGTTGAGACCCAGTACTTC.

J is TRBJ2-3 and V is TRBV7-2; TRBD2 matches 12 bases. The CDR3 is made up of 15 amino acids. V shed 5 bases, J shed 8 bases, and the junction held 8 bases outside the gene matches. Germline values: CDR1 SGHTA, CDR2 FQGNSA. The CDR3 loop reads CASSPLAGGGATQYF. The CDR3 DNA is TGTGCCAGCAGCCCACTAGCGGGGGGTGGGGCTACGCAGTATTTT.

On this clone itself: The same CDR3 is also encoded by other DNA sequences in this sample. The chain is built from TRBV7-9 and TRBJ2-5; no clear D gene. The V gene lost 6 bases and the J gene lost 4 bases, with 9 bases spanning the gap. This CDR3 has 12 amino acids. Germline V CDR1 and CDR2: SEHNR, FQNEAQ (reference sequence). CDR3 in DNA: TGTGCCAGCAGTTTTCCTCGAGAGACCCAGTACTTC. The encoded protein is CASSFPRETQYF.

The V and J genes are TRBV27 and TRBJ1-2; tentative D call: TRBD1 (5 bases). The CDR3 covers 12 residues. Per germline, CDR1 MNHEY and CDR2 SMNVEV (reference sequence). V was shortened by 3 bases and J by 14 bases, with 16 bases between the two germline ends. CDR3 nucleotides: TGTGCCAGCAGTTTTCGTCAGGGCCTTTTAACCTTC. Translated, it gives CASSFRQGLLTF.

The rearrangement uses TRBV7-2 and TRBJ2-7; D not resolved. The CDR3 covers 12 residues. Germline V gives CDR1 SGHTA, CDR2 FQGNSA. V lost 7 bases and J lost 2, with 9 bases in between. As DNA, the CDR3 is TGTGCCAGCAAATCCGACCCCTACGAGCAGTACTTC. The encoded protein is CASKSDPYEQYF.

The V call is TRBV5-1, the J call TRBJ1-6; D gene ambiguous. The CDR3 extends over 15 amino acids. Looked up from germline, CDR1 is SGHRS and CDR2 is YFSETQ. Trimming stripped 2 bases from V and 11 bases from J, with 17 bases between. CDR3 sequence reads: CASSFGRPIGPPLHF. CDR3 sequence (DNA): TGCGCCAGCAGCTTTGGTCGACCGATCGGCCCACCCCTCCACTTT.

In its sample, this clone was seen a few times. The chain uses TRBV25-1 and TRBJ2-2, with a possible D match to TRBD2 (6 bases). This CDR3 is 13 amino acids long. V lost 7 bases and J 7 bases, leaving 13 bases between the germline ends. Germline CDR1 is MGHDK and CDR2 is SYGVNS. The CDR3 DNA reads TGTGCCAGCAACGGGAGAGAACGCGGGGAGCTGTTTTTT. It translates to CASNGRERGELFF.

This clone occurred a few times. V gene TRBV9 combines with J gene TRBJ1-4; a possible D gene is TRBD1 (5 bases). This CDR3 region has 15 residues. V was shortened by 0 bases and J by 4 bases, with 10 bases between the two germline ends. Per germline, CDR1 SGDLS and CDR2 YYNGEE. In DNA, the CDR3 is TGTGCCAGCAGCGTAGACCAGGGCTTTAATGAAAAACTGTTTTTT. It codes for CASSVDQGFNEKLFF.

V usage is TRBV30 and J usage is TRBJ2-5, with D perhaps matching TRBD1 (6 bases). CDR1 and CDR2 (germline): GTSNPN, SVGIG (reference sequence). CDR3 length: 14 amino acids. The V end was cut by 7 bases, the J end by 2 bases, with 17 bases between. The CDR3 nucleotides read TGTGCCTCAGCTCCAACAGGGCTACAAGAGACCCAGTACTTC. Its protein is CASAPTGLQETQYF. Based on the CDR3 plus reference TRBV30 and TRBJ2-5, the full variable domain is SQTIHQWPATLVQPVGSPLSLECTVEGTSNPNLYWYRQAAGRGLQLLFYSVGIGQISSEVPQNLSASRPQDRQFILSSKKLLLSDSGFYLCASAPTGLQETQYFGPGTRLLVL.

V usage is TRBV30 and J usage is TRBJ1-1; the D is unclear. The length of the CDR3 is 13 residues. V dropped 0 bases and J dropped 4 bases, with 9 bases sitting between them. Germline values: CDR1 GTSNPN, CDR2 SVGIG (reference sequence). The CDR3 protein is CAWSVEGGTEAFF. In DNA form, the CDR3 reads TGTGCCTGGAGTGTAGAGGGAGGCACTGAAGCTTTCTTT.